The 20 T cell receptor beta chains in this list originate from one sample, sequenced in a study of T cell responses to AZD1222 COVID-19 vaccine. TCRdb keeps only in-frame clones here, not all; method: immunoSEQ multiplex PCR. The repertoire has about 140,000 clones, 75% to 95% of them found once; the top ten carry 7.5% to 8%. Sequencing was performed on peripheral blood, taken 28 days after the second dose of the MenACWY control vaccine. These TCRs come from an adult who received the MenACWY meningococcal vaccine as a control.

The V and J genes are TRBV19 and TRBJ2-7; 11 bases are shared with TRBD1. V was clipped by 6 bases and J by 3 bases; unmatched bases: 4. This CDR3 region has 14 residues. Germline CDR1 reads LNHDA; CDR2 reads SQIVND (reference sequence). In DNA, the CDR3 is TGTGCCAGTAGATCCGGGACAGGGGGCTACGAGCAGTACTTC. Amino acid sequence: CASRSGTGGYEQYF.

CDR3 nucleotides: TGTGCCAGCAGCCACGACAGCTACACCGGGGAGCTGTTTTTT. Translating it yields CASSHDSYTGELFF. The V and J genes are TRBV3-1 (or the pseudogene TRBV3-2) and TRBJ2-2; tentative D call: TRBD1 (5 bases). V lost 3 bases and J 3 bases, leaving 8 bases between the germline ends. Germline values: CDR1 LGHDT, CDR2 YNNKEL (reference sequence). The CDR3 covers 14 residues.

J is TRBJ2-5 and V is TRBV5-8; D tentatively fits TRBD1 or TRBD2 (5 bases each). The CDR3 loop spans 11 amino acids. Germline CDR1 is SGHTS and CDR2 is YDEGEE. V was shortened by 3 bases and J by 11 bases, with 11 bases between the two germline ends. The CDR3 DNA sequence: TGTGCCAGCAGCTCCAGGGACCCACAGTACTTC. This sequence encodes CASSSRDPQYF. Based on the CDR3 plus reference TRBV5-8 and TRBJ2-5, the full variable domain is EAGVTQSPTHLIKTRGQQATLRCSPISGHTSVYWYQQALGLGLQFLLWYDEGEERNRGNFPPRFSGRQFPNYSSELNVNALELEDSALYLCASSSRDPQYFGPGTRLLVL.

The chain is built from TRBV3-1 (or the pseudogene TRBV3-2) and TRBJ2-7; 9 bases fit TRBD2. There are 17 residues in the CDR3. The ends lost 3 bases at V and 1 base at J; junction bases unmatched: 10. Germline CDR1 is LGHDT and CDR2 is YNNKEL (reference sequence). This CDR3 reads CASSHGGALAGSYEQYF. For the CDR3, the DNA is TGTGCCAGCAGCCATGGCGGGGCGCTAGCGGGGTCCTACGAGCAGTACTTC.

The chain recombines TRBV5-1 with TRBJ2-7; 8 nucleotides agree with TRBD2. V lost 1 base to trimming and J lost 7 bases; unmatched junction nucleotides: 7. The CDR3 contains 14 residues. Germline-derived CDR1 and CDR2 are SGHRS and YFSETQ. CDR3 residues: CASSLFSGGEEQYF. CDR3 DNA: TGCGCCAGCAGCTTGTTTTCCGGGGGGGAGGAGCAGTACTTC.

The V call is TRBV5-5, the J call TRBJ1-4; D remains ambiguous. Deletions cut 0 bases from V and 12 bases from J, with 12 bases between. The CDR3 consists of 13 residues. The germline V gene encodes CDR1 SGHKS and CDR2 YYEKEE (reference sequence). Here the CDR3 reads CASSLGVETELFF. The CDR3 region has the DNA TGTGCCAGCAGCTTGGGAGTGGAGACGGAACTGTTTTTT.

Here the CDR3 reads CASRPGSSSGNTIYF. The CDR3 region has the DNA TGTGCCAGTAGGCCGGGCTCCAGCTCTGGAAACACCATATATTTT. The chain combines TRBV19 with TRBJ1-3; D remains ambiguous. V was pared by 6 bases and J by 0 bases, with 12 bases between. The CDR3 covers 15 residues. The germline V gene encodes CDR1 LNHDA and CDR2 SQIVND (reference sequence).

The chain links TRBV5-1 to TRBJ1-2, with TRBD1 matching 8 bases. Germline CDR1 reads SGHRS; CDR2 reads YFSETQ. Trimming at V came to 0 bases and at J to 3 bases, leaving 7 bases not matched to a gene. The CDR3 loop spans 16 amino acids. The CDR3 here is CASSLGTGKNHYGYTF. The CDR3 region has the DNA TGCGCCAGCAGCTTGGGGACAGGGAAGAATCACTATGGCTACACCTTC. The whole variable domain, filled in from reference TRBV5-1 and TRBJ1-2, reads KAGVTQTPRYLIKTRGQQVTLSCSPISGHRSVSWYQQTPGQGLQFLFEYFSETQRNKGNFPGRFSGRQFSNSRSEMNVSTLELGDSALYLCASSLGTGKNHYGYTFGSGTRLTVV.

This clone has a single count. The chain joins TRBV15 to TRBJ1-5; no clear D gene. There are 14 residues in the CDR3. The germline V gene encodes CDR1 LNHNV and CDR2 YYDKDF (reference sequence). The V end was cut by 1 base, the J end by 6 bases, with 10 bases between. The CDR3, as DNA: TGTGCCACCAGCAGAGGAGGCTCAGGTCAGCCCCAGCATTTT. This sequence encodes CATSRGGSGQPQHF.

The chain combines TRBV7-9 with TRBJ2-7; D not certain. The CDR3 spans 14 residues. Germline V gene lookup returns CDR1 SEHNR and CDR2 FQNEAQ (reference sequence). Trimming shortened V by 1 base and J by 2 bases, and 9 bases separated the two germline ends. In DNA form, the CDR3 reads TGTGCCAGCAGCTTAGATATAGGGACCTACGAGCAGTACTTC. Encoded protein: CASSLDIGTYEQYF. Complete variable domain (other parts from reference TRBV7-9 and TRBJ2-7): DTGVSQNPRHKITKRGQNVTFRCDPISEHNRLYWYRQTLGQGPEFLTYFQNEAQLEKSRLLSDRFSAERPKGSFSTLEIQRTEQGDSAMYLCASSLDIGTYEQYFGPGTRLTVT.

Note on this clone: Relative to the germline gene, one junction end is altered; a read error may explain this. CDR3 residues: CASSFTGLNSGYTF. The CDR3 DNA is TGTGCCAGCAGCTTTACAGGACTTAACTCTGGCTACACCTTC. The J gene is TRBJ1-2, the V gene TRBV11-1; tentatively, D is TRBD1 (5 bases). CDR1 is SGHAT and CDR2 is FQDESV in the germline V gene (reference sequence). This CDR3 has 14 residues.

This clone occurred a few times. This sequence joins TRBV7-8 and TRBJ1-3; D is undetermined. The CDR3 sequence is 15 residues long. Trimming pared 6 bases from V and 0 bases from J, leaving 12 bases between. The V gene's germline CDR1 is SGHVS and CDR2 FQNEAQ. CDR3: CASSTAADSGNTIYF. DNA of the CDR3: TGTGCCAGCAGTACAGCGGCCGACTCTGGAAACACCATATATTTT. The whole variable domain, remainder taken from reference TRBV7-8 and TRBJ1-3, is GAGVSQSPRYKVAKRGQDVALRCDPISGHVSLFWYQQALGQGPEFLTYFQNEAQLDKSGLPSDRFFAERPEGSVSTLKIQRTQQEDSAVYLCASSTAADSGNTIYFGEGSWLTVV.

J is TRBJ2-3 and V is TRBV19, with a tentative D call TRBD2 (6 bases). CDR3 length: 15 amino acids. Per the germline V gene, CDR1 is LNHDA and CDR2 is SQIVND (reference sequence). V lost 6 bases and J 2 bases, leaving 15 bases between the germline ends. This CDR3 reads CASSGSGTYTDTQYF. As DNA, the CDR3 is TGTGCCAGTAGCGGATCCGGGACTTACACAGATACGCAGTATTTT.

This chain joins TRBV7-2 and TRBJ1-2, with TRBD1 matching 10 bases. Germline V gene lookup returns CDR1 SGHTA and CDR2 FQGNSA. There are 14 residues in the CDR3. Unmatched junction bases numbered 1, after V lost 3 bases and J lost 3 bases. CDR3 region: CASSFGQGDYGYTF. DNA of the CDR3: TGTGCCAGCAGCTTTGGACAGGGGGACTATGGCTACACCTTC.

This chain joins TRBV3-1 (or the pseudogene TRBV3-2) and TRBJ1-2; tentative D call: TRBD1 (5 bases). This CDR3 region has 18 residues. The V gene lost 1 base and the J gene lost 0 bases, with 18 bases spanning the gap. Germline V gene lookup returns CDR1 LGHDT and CDR2 YNNKEL (reference sequence). CDR3 sequence (DNA): TGTGCCAGCAGCCAAGGACAGAGGACGCTCCGGGCTAACTATGGCTACACCTTC. Amino acid sequence: CASSQGQRTLRANYGYTF.

This chain links TRBV2 with TRBJ1-1, with a weak D call TRBD1 (5 bases). This CDR3 contains 12 residues. Germline CDR1 reads SNHLY; CDR2 reads FYNNEI. V dropped 8 bases and J dropped 3 bases, with 10 bases sitting between them. CDR3 nucleotides: TGTGCCAGCGGGTCGGGGGACACTGAAGCTTTCTTT. Translation: CASGSGDTEAFF.

This rearrangement joins TRBV7-2 to TRBJ2-5; 8 bases line up with TRBD1. The germline gives CDR1 SGHTA, CDR2 FQGNSA. V shed 5 bases, J shed 5 bases, and the junction held 13 bases outside the gene matches. This CDR3 has 16 residues. CDR3 nucleotides: TGTGCCAGCAGCACCCAGCTGGACAGGGTTTCTGAGACCCAGTACTTC. This codes for CASSTQLDRVSETQYF.

This sequence joins TRBV7-2 and TRBJ2-1; 8 bases fit TRBD2. This CDR3 is built from 15 residues. CDR1 is SGHTA, CDR2 FQGNSA, per germline. Trimming at V came to 1 base and at J to 7 bases, leaving 6 bases not matched to a gene. CDR3 coding DNA: TGTGCCAGCAGCTTAGGTAGCGGGATAAGAAATGAGCAGTTCTTC. As protein: CASSLGSGIRNEQFF.

The chain recombines TRBV30 with TRBJ1-1, with D possibly being TRBD1 (5 bases). V was clipped by 1 base and J by 1 base, with 10 bases between them. Germline-derived CDR1 and CDR2 are GTSNPN and SVGIG (reference sequence). CDR3 length equals 14 residues. The CDR3 sequence is CAWSAPDKNTEAFF. In DNA, the CDR3 is TGTGCCTGGAGTGCACCGGACAAGAACACTGAAGCTTTCTTT.

The rearrangement links TRBV19 to TRBJ2-2, with TRBD2 matching 8 bases. There are 15 residues in the CDR3. J gave up 2 bases and V 6 bases, and 5 bases lay outside the gene matches. Germline V gives CDR1 LNHDA, CDR2 SQIVND (reference sequence). The CDR3 coding sequence is TGTGCCAGTAGCCGTAGCGGGATTAACACCGGGGAGCTGTTTTTT. Residues: CASSRSGINTGELFF.